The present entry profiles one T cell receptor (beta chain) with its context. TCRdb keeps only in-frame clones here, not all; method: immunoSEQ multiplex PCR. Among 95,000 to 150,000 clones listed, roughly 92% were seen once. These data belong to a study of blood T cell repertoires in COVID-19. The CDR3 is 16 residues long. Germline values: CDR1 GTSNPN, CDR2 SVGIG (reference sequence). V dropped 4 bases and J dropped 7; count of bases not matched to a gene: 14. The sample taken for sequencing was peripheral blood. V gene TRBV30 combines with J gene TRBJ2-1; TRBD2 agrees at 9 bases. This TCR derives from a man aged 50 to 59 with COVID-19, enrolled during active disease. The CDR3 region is CAWNMAGGPRGNEQFF. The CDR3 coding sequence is TGTGCCTGGAACATGGCGGGAGGGCCTCGAGGAAATGAGCAGTTCTTC. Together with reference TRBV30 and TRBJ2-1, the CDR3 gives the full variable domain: SQTIHQWPATLVQPVGSPLSLECTVEGTSNPNLYWYRQAAGRGLQLLFYSVGIGQISSEVPQNLSASRPQDRQFILSSKKLLLSDSGFYLCAWNMAGGPRGNEQFFGPGTRLTVL.